The 15 T cell receptor beta chains below come from one sample, sequenced in a study of blood T cell repertoires in COVID-19. The method was immunoSEQ multiplex PCR; TCRdb's version includes in-frame clones alone and lacks a portion of them. The sample lists roughly 150,000 clones, around 75% seen once, with more than 11% in the top ten. Sequenced: peripheral blood. The source is a woman at least 80 years old with acute or convalescent COVID-19.

This clone was seen a single time. The gene calls are TRBV5-5 and TRBJ1-3; TRBD1 might be the D (5 bases). V lost 6 bases to trimming and J lost 0 bases, with 19 bases between them. This CDR3 spans 17 amino acids. Germline CDR1 reads SGHKS; CDR2 reads YYEKEE (reference sequence). CDR3 in DNA: TGTGCCAGCACACTCGGGCACAGGCGAGCCTCTGGAAACACCATATATTTT. It is translated as CASTLGHRRASGNTIYF.

The chain couples TRBV4-1 to TRBJ2-3; 7 nucleotides agree with TRBD1. The length of the CDR3 is 13 residues. Germline CDR1 is MGHRA and CDR2 is YSYEKL. The junction had 7 bases not matched to a gene; V was cut back by 4 bases and J by 9 bases. The CDR3 coding sequence is TGCGCCAGCAGCCTAGGGACAGAGGCAACGCAGTATTTT. It yields the protein CASSLGTEATQYF.

V gene TRBV5-1 combines with J gene TRBJ2-3; tentatively, D is TRBD2 (6 bases). V dropped 0 bases and J dropped 2 bases, with 7 bases sitting between them. CDR1 is SGHRS and CDR2 is YFSETQ in the germline V gene. The CDR3 covers 14 residues. The CDR3 DNA sequence: TGCGCCAGCAGCTTGGGGGGACTCACAGATACGCAGTATTTT. Its translation: CASSLGGLTDTQYF.

There are a few counts of this clone. The chain joins TRBV6-5 to TRBJ1-6, with D perhaps TRBD1 (5 bases). Trimming shortened V by 0 bases and J by 10 bases, and 10 bases separated the two germline ends. This CDR3 is 14 amino acids long. Germline CDR1 is MNHEY and CDR2 is SVGAGI. This CDR3 is CASSYSRDFSPLHF. As DNA, the CDR3 is TGTGCCAGCAGTTACTCCCGGGACTTCTCACCCCTCCACTTT.

The chain links TRBV27 to TRBJ1-2; no definite D call. The CDR3 spans 14 residues. The germline V gene has CDR1 MNHEY and CDR2 SMNVEV (reference sequence). V was pared by 0 bases and J by 4 bases, with 9 bases between. The CDR3 nucleotides are TGTGCCAGCAGTTTATCGGGCAGGCGCTATGGCTACACCTTC. Its translation: CASSLSGRRYGYTF.

This clone was detected a few times. The V gene is TRBV7-4, the J gene TRBJ1-5; 11 bases map to TRBD1. Germline V gene sequence: CDR1 SGHVT, CDR2 SQSDAQ. The CDR3 consists of 17 residues. The V gene end was trimmed by 7 bases and the J gene end by 0 bases; junction bases not matched to a gene: 8. The CDR3 DNA is TGTGCCAGCACCCCGGACAGGGGGCTATATAGCAATCAGCCCCAGCATTTT. Translated: CASTPDRGLYSNQPQHF.

The CDR3 region has the DNA TGTGCCTGGGACAGGGCTGGGGCCAACGTCCTGACTTTC. Translation: CAWDRAGANVLTF. The rearrangement uses TRBV30 and TRBJ2-6; 7 bases line up with TRBD1. J lost 2 bases, V lost 5 bases, and 0 bases had no gene match. Germline CDR1 GTSNPN, CDR2 SVGIG (reference sequence). The length of the CDR3 is 13 residues.

In its sample, this clone was seen a few times. This chain links TRBV6-1 with TRBJ1-5, with 11 positions matching TRBD1. Germline lookup yields CDR1 MNHNS and CDR2 SASEGT. Trimming removed 2 bases from V and 5 bases from J; junction bases left unmatched: 8. The CDR3 is 17 amino acids. The CDR3 coding sequence is TGTGCCAGCAGTGAATTTGGTGGGACAGGGGGGCATCAGCCCCAGCATTTT. Protein product: CASSEFGGTGGHQPQHF.

The chain has TRBV11-2 and TRBJ2-1, with TRBD2 as a possible D gene (5 bases). Germline lookup yields CDR1 SGHAT and CDR2 FQNNGV. The CDR3 sequence is 15 residues long. V was trimmed by 0 bases and J by 2 bases, leaving 8 bases between them. CDR3 in DNA: TGTGCCAGCAGCTTAGAGCCCGGGGCCTACAATGAGCAGTTCTTC. As protein: CASSLEPGAYNEQFF.

The chain links TRBV3-1 (or the pseudogene TRBV3-2) to TRBJ2-3; TRBD2 matches at 10 bases. J was trimmed by 3 bases and V by 4 bases; bases with no gene match: 4. The CDR3 totals 15 residues. Per the germline V gene, CDR1 is LGHDT and CDR2 is YNNKEL (reference sequence). The CDR3 bases are TGTGCCAGCAGCCTCAGGACTAGCGGAACAGATACGCAGTATTTT. Translation: CASSLRTSGTDTQYF.

The V gene is TRBV3-1 (or the pseudogene TRBV3-2), the J gene TRBJ2-1; 11 nucleotides match TRBD2. After removal of 2 bases from V and 10 bases from J, the junction contained 4 bases not matched to a gene. The CDR3 is 14 amino acids. The germline V gene encodes CDR1 LGHDT and CDR2 YNNKEL (reference sequence). In nucleotides, the CDR3 is TGTGCCAGCAGCCAACGGCTAGCGGGGGGAGAGCAGTTCTTC. This translates into CASSQRLAGGEQFF.

The chain couples TRBV3-1 (or the pseudogene TRBV3-2) to TRBJ2-7; 9 positions match TRBD1. The CDR3 spans 15 residues. The germline CDR1 and CDR2 sequences are LGHDT and YNNKEL (reference sequence). V shed 1 base and J 3 bases; nucleotides not matched to a gene: 4. CDR3: CASSQGGQGLYEQYF. CDR3 nucleotide sequence: TGTGCCAGCAGCCAAGGCGGACAGGGGCTCTACGAGCAGTACTTC.

To note about this clone: One end of the junction varies from germline; a read error may be responsible. This chain connects TRBV7-7 to TRBJ2-7; 11 bases map to TRBD2. Germline CDR1 is SSHAT and CDR2 is FNYEAQ (reference sequence). CDR3 length: 19 amino acids. CDR3 in DNA: TGTGCTAGCAGCTTAGGAGATCCCGGGACTAGCGGCCAAGCGGGCGAGCAGTACTTC. Its translation: CASSLGDPGTSGQAGEQYF.

This CDR3 reads CATSDSGTQRGIHNEQFF. Written as DNA, the CDR3 is TGTGCCACCAGTGATTCTGGGACCCAGCGGGGGATACACAATGAGCAGTTCTTC. V usage is TRBV24-1 and J usage is TRBJ2-1; 8 bases are shared with TRBD2. The CDR3 length is 18 residues. Germline-derived CDR1 and CDR2 are KGHDR and SFDVKD. J gave up 5 bases and V 2 bases, and 13 bases lay outside the gene matches.

Only one count was recorded for this clone. This chain connects TRBV7-8 to TRBJ2-5, with TRBD2 matching 11 bases. The CDR3 loop spans 15 amino acids. V was clipped by 4 bases and J by 4 bases; unmatched bases: 5. Germline V gene lookup returns CDR1 SGHVS and CDR2 FQNEAQ. The CDR3 spells CASSYPLAGVETQYF. The CDR3 coding sequence is TGTGCCAGCAGCTACCCACTAGCGGGGGTAGAGACCCAGTACTTC. Based on the CDR3 plus reference TRBV7-8 and TRBJ2-5, the full variable domain is GAGVSQSPRYKVAKRGQDVALRCDPISGHVSLFWYQQALGQGPEFLTYFQNEAQLDKSGLPSDRFFAERPEGSVSTLKIQRTQQEDSAVYLCASSYPLAGVETQYFGPGTRLLVL.